Shown below are 21 T cell receptor beta chains from a single sample sequenced in a study of Tregs in tolerant kidney transplant recipients. These receptors' antigens are unknown. Generated by immunoSEQ multiplex PCR, the TCRdb table keeps only in-frame clones and is missing some. Altogether tens of thousands of clones are present, 82% being singletons, with the ten largest covering approximately 2.4%. The sample comprised Tregs from blood cultured with allogeneic cells. The receptor source for this set is a human donor in good health.

The chain is built from TRBV29-1 and TRBJ1-1; TRBD1 agrees at 8 bases. The junction had 21 bases not matched to a gene; V was cut back by 6 bases and J by 0 bases. Germline V CDR1 and CDR2: SQVTM, ANQGSEA. The CDR3 totals 19 residues. As DNA, the CDR3 is TGCAGCGTGTCGGCCAGGGGGCCAGCGAGTCATTTTCTGAACACTGAAGCTTTCTTT. Translating gives CSVSARGPASHFLNTEAFF.

CDR3 in DNA: TGCGCCAGCAGCCAAGTCGGTGGGGATACGCAGTATTTT. It codes for CASSQVGGDTQYF. The chain recombines TRBV4-3 with TRBJ2-3; D not certain. The germline V gene encodes CDR1 LGHNA and CDR2 YSLEER. The CDR3 contains 13 residues. V shed 1 base and J shed 6 bases, with 8 bases lying between them.

This chain uses TRBV6-6 with TRBJ1-1, with a weak D call TRBD1 (5 bases). The CDR3 is 13 residues long. The germline gives CDR1 MNHNY, CDR2 SVGAGI (reference sequence). Trimming left V 6 bases short and J 4 bases short, with 12 bases between. CDR3 in DNA: TGTGCCAGCAGCCTACAAAGGGGCACTGAAGCTTTCTTT. Translating it yields CASSLQRGTEAFF.

The rearrangement links TRBV5-1 to TRBJ2-7; 8 bases are shared with TRBD1. The CDR3 runs 14 residues. Germline lookup yields CDR1 SGHRS and CDR2 YFSETQ. V lost 5 bases, J lost 4 bases, and 8 bases stayed unmatched. The CDR3 region is CASSKQGESYEQYF. The CDR3 DNA follows: TGCGCCAGCAGTAAACAGGGGGAAAGTTACGAGCAGTACTTC.

The chain uses TRBV2 and TRBJ2-7, with D maybe TRBD2 (6 bases). CDR1 SNHLY and CDR2 FYNNEI come from the germline V gene. V was pared by 7 bases and J by 0 bases, with 10 bases between. CDR3 length: 13 residues. The CDR3 bases are TGTGCCAGCACCGGGGGTCCCTCCTACGAGCAGTACTTC. It translates to CASTGGPSYEQYF.

This clone was recorded only once. The gene calls are TRBV4-2 and TRBJ1-1; a weak D match, TRBD1 (6 bases). V lost 3 bases, J lost 1 base, and 18 bases lay in between. The V gene's germline CDR1 is LGHNA and CDR2 YNFKEQ. The CDR3 totals 17 residues. CDR3 residues: CASSHPGQVGWNTEAFF. The CDR3 bases are TGTGCCAGCAGCCATCCGGGACAAGTGGGTTGGAACACTGAAGCTTTCTTT.

The chain employs TRBV18 and TRBJ1-3; D gene uncertain. The V gene's germline CDR1 is KGHSH and CDR2 LQKENI. V lost 6 bases, J lost 0 bases, and 6 bases lay in between. The CDR3 extends over 13 amino acids. CDR3 residues: CASSADSGNTIYF. DNA for the CDR3: TGTGCCAGCTCCGCGGACTCTGGAAACACCATATATTTT.

This clone was counted between two and nine times. The chain links TRBV19 to TRBJ1-2; a possible D gene is TRBD1 (5 bases). The germline gives CDR1 LNHDA, CDR2 SQIVND (reference sequence). With 3 bases removed from V and 5 bases from J, the gap between germline ends came to 19 bases. The CDR3 spans 16 residues. CDR3 coding DNA: TGTGCCAGTAGTATCGGGGACCCAGGGATGTGGTATGGCTACACCTTC. Translation gives CASSIGDPGMWYGYTF.

V and J are TRBV28 and TRBJ1-1; a weak D match, TRBD1 (6 bases). Trimming shortened V by 2 bases and J by 11 bases, and 12 bases separated the two germline ends. This CDR3 is 12 amino acids long. Germline V CDR1 and CDR2: MDHEN, SYDVKM. The CDR3: CASSLLAGVAFF. CDR3 nucleotides: TGTGCCAGCAGTTTACTCGCAGGGGTGGCTTTCTTT.

V and J are TRBV7-9 and TRBJ1-1, with D uncertain. The V end was cut by 6 bases, the J end by 2 bases, with 13 bases between. The CDR3 loop spans 14 amino acids. Germline V gene lookup returns CDR1 SEHNR and CDR2 FQNEAQ (reference sequence). In nucleotides, the CDR3 is TGTGCCAGCAGGGTCCCAACACTTAACACTGAAGCTTTCTTT. Protein sequence: CASRVPTLNTEAFF.

The gene calls are TRBV11-3 and TRBJ2-1; D possibly corresponds to TRBD1 (6 bases). V was cut by 5 bases and J by 1 base, with 15 bases left in between. Per the germline V gene, CDR1 is SGHNT and CDR2 is YENEEA. CDR3 size: 16 residues. CDR3 protein: CASSGGSGASYNEQFF. The CDR3 DNA sequence: TGTGCCAGCAGCGGGGGCTCCGGAGCATCCTACAATGAGCAGTTCTTC. The entire variable domain, with the rest obtained from reference TRBV11-3 and TRBJ2-1, is as follows: EAGVVQSPRYKIIEKKQPVAFWCNPISGHNTLYWYLQNLGQGPELLIRYENEEAVDDSQLPKDRFSAERLKGVDSTLKIQPAELGDSAVYLCASSGGSGASYNEQFFGPGTRLTVL.

Concerning this clone itself: The junction and the germline gene differ at one end; a read error may be behind it. The chain joins TRBV2 to TRBJ2-1, with TRBD1 matching 7 bases. CDR1 and CDR2 (germline): SNHLY, FYNNEI. The CDR3 is 11 amino acids. CDR3 bases: TGTGCCAGCAGTGATCAGGGGGTTCCTCTCTTC. Its translation is CASSDQGVPLF.

The chain carries TRBV6-6 and TRBJ2-7, with 10 bases that match TRBD1. This CDR3 has 14 residues. Unmatched junction bases numbered 7, after V lost 6 bases and J lost 5 bases. Germline V CDR1 and CDR2: MNHNY, SVGAGI (reference sequence). CDR3 protein: CASSPGTGDNEQYF. In DNA, the CDR3 is TGTGCCAGCAGCCCCGGGACAGGGGATAACGAGCAGTACTTC.

This chain connects TRBV4-3 to TRBJ1-2; D remains unclear. Per germline, CDR1 LGHNA and CDR2 YSLEER. The CDR3 sequence is 15 residues long. V was cut by 0 bases and J by 0 bases, with 8 bases left in between. The CDR3 nucleotides read TGCGCCAGCAGCCAAGATGTAAGGTCTAACTATGGCTACACCTTC. It is translated as CASSQDVRSNYGYTF.

The gene calls are TRBV6-4 and TRBJ1-1, with 10 bases lining up with TRBD1. The germline V gene has CDR1 MRHNA and CDR2 SNTAGT. The CDR3 contains 15 residues. J gave up 5 bases and V 5 bases, and 8 bases lay outside the gene matches. CDR3 sequence (DNA): TGTGCCAGCAGTCAGGTCCGACAGGGGGCAACTGAAGCTTTCTTT. This gives the protein CASSQVRQGATEAFF.

The rearrangement joins TRBV7-2 to TRBJ2-7; TRBD1 might be the D (5 bases). The CDR3 runs 13 residues. Germline-derived CDR1 and CDR2 are SGHTA and FQGNSA. Trimming pared 1 base from V and 5 bases from J, leaving 9 bases between. CDR3 DNA sequence: TGTGCCAGCAGCTTAGGAATAGGGGACGAGCAGTACTTC. Amino acid sequence: CASSLGIGDEQYF.

The V gene is TRBV18, the J gene TRBJ2-5; no firm D call. The germline V gene encodes CDR1 KGHSH and CDR2 LQKENI. The CDR3 contains 15 residues. The germline V and J ends were trimmed by 0 bases and 0 bases, with 8 bases remaining between them. This CDR3 reads CASSPPADNQETQYF. CDR3 nucleotide sequence: TGTGCCAGCTCACCACCGGCAGACAACCAAGAGACCCAGTACTTC.

The chain has TRBV5-1 and TRBJ1-4, with a possible D match to TRBD1 (5 bases). This CDR3 is 15 amino acids long. Per germline, CDR1 SGHRS and CDR2 YFSETQ. Trimming took 9 bases from V and 0 from J, leaving 15 bases between them. The CDR3 DNA is TGCGCCAACTATACCGGGGGGGCAACTAATGAAAAACTGTTTTTT. As protein: CANYTGGATNEKLFF.

The V gene is TRBV4-3, the J gene TRBJ2-7; D may be TRBD1 or TRBD2 (5 bases each). Trimming took off 1 base at V and 0 bases at J, with 13 bases between the two ends. The CDR3 loop spans 16 amino acids. CDR1 is LGHNA and CDR2 is YSLEER in the germline V gene. CDR3 sequence (DNA): TGCGCCAGCAGCCAAGGGACGGGGCCGGGCTCCTACGAGCAGTACTTC. Translated: CASSQGTGPGSYEQYF.

The chain couples TRBV5-1 to TRBJ2-3; D is uncertain. V was pared by 3 bases and J by 2 bases, with 19 bases between. The CDR3 spans 17 residues. Germline V gene sequence: CDR1 SGHRS, CDR2 YFSETQ. The CDR3 sequence is CASSSLTGGLVTDTQYF. Here the CDR3 DNA reads TGCGCCAGCAGCTCACTTACCGGTGGCTTGGTCACAGATACGCAGTATTTT.

V usage is TRBV5-1 and J usage is TRBJ1-1; D call uncertain. The V end lost 0 bases, the J end lost 2 bases, and 8 bases lay between the germline ends. The CDR3 loop spans 14 amino acids. Per the germline V gene, CDR1 is SGHRS and CDR2 is YFSETQ. This chain's CDR3 is CASSLERGNTEAFF. CDR3 nucleotides: TGCGCCAGCAGCTTGGAACGGGGTAACACTGAAGCTTTCTTT.